This is a list of T cell receptor beta chains from one sample in a study of Graves' ophthalmopathy and Graves' hyperthyroidism. One entry per CDR3 protein, called by TCRdb with MiXCR from the multiplex PCR reads. Of 580,000 or so distinct CDR3 sequences listed, approximately 35% were seen once; the top ten hold about 4.6%. Sequences were obtained from peripheral blood or thyroid tissue (not recorded which). The source is an adult man with Graves' hyperthyroidism. Each CDR3 is given with its conserved first and last residue. D genes are given only for firm matches. The size of a clone is reported for some rows only, either as once, few or many, or as a class for expanded clones.

J gene: TRBJ1-4
clone size: few
D gene: -
V gene: TRBV7-9
CDR3 protein: CASSLAPTGVMPTNEKLFF
CDR3 DNA: TGTGCCAGCAGCTTAGCGCCTACAGGTGTGATGCCAACTAATGAAAAACTGTTTTTT

J gene: TRBJ1-6
clone size: many
D gene: -
V gene: TRBV12-3/TRBV12-4
CDR3 protein: CASSLGGTPLHF
CDR3 DNA: TGTGCCAGCAGTTTAGGAGGAACACCCCTCCACTTT

J gene: TRBJ2-7
clone size: many
D gene: -
V gene: TRBV7-9
CDR3 protein: CASSYQMYEQYF
CDR3 DNA: TGTGCCAGCAGCTATCAGATGTACGAGCAGTACTTC

J gene: TRBJ2-2
clone size: -
D gene: -
V gene: TRBV11-1
CDR3 protein: CASSQEVGDPESGELFF
CDR3 DNA: TGTGCCAGCAGCCAAGAGGTCGGAGACCCCGAATCGGGGGAGCTGTTTTTT

J gene: TRBJ2-1
clone size: once
D gene: TRBD1
V gene: TRBV15
CDR3 protein: CATSSTIDYRGLSSYNEQFF
CDR3 DNA: TGTGCCACCAGCAGTACTATAGATTACAGGGGGCTTAGCTCCTACAATGAGCAGTTCTTC

J gene: TRBJ2-5
clone size: -
D gene: -
V gene: TRBV18
CDR3 protein: CASSPETGYQETQYF
CDR3 DNA: TGTGCCAGCTCACCTGAGACGGGTTACCAAGAGACCCAGTACTTC

J gene: TRBJ2-2
clone size: many
D gene: TRBD2
V gene: TRBV6-1
CDR3 protein: CASSSGGDTGELFF
CDR3 DNA: TGTGCCAGCAGTAGCGGGGGGGACACCGGGGAGCTGTTTTTT

J gene: TRBJ2-7
clone size: few
D gene: -
V gene: TRBV29-1
CDR3 protein: CSVEVKRTTSYEQYF
CDR3 DNA: TGCAGCGTTGAAGTTAAGCGGACGACCTCCTACGAGCAGTACTTC

J gene: TRBJ2-7
clone size: -
D gene: TRBD2
V gene: TRBV29-1
CDR3 protein: CSVDRTSGNYEQYF
CDR3 DNA: TGCAGCGTTGACCGGACTAGCGGGAACTACGAGCAGTACTTC

J gene: TRBJ1-1
clone size: -
D gene: -
V gene: TRBV7-9
CDR3 protein: CASSFGGALGRTEAFF
CDR3 DNA: TGTGCCAGCAGCTTTGGAGGGGCGTTGGGGAGGACTGAAGCTTTCTTT

J gene: TRBJ2-6
clone size: many
D gene: TRBD1
V gene: TRBV5-1
CDR3 protein: CASSRKTGSESLGANVLTF
CDR3 DNA: TGCGCCAGCAGCCGAAAGACAGGGAGCGAATCATTGGGGGCCAACGTCCTGACTTTC

J gene: TRBJ2-7
clone size: many
D gene: TRBD2
V gene: TRBV5-1
CDR3 protein: CASSWGGENYEQYF
CDR3 DNA: TGCGCCAGCAGCTGGGGGGGGGAAAACTACGAGCAGTACTTC

J gene: TRBJ2-5
clone size: many
D gene: TRBD1
V gene: TRBV5-8
CDR3 protein: CASSLPGQRETQYF
CDR3 DNA: TGTGCCAGCAGCTTACCGGGACAGCGGGAGACCCAGTACTTC

J gene: TRBJ2-7
clone size: -
D gene: -
V gene: TRBV9
CDR3 protein: CASSVYPGVKDEQYF
CDR3 DNA: TGTGCCAGCAGCGTATATCCGGGGGTTAAGGACGAGCAGTACTTC

J gene: TRBJ2-7
clone size: -
D gene: -
V gene: TRBV7-2
CDR3 protein: CASSLVGVSGSYEQYF
CDR3 DNA: TGTGCCAGCAGCTTAGTTGGTGTCTCCGGCTCCTACGAGCAGTACTTC

J gene: TRBJ2-7
clone size: -
D gene: -
V gene: TRBV9
CDR3 protein: CASSPRIAPSYEQYF
CDR3 DNA: TGTGCCAGCAGCCCCCGTATAGCCCCCTCCTACGAGCAGTACTTC

J gene: TRBJ2-5
clone size: few
D gene: -
V gene: TRBV12-3/TRBV12-4
CDR3 protein: CASKGTGGETQYF
CDR3 DNA: TGTGCCAGCAAAGGAACCGGAGGTGAGACCCAGTACTTC

J gene: TRBJ2-2
clone size: -
D gene: TRBD2
V gene: TRBV3-1
CDR3 protein: CASSSLAGVDTGELFF
CDR3 DNA: TGTGCCAGCAGTTCGCTAGCGGGAGTCGACACCGGGGAGCTGTTTTTT

J gene: TRBJ1-4
clone size: -
D gene: TRBD1
V gene: TRBV7-2
CDR3 protein: CASSRGQSEKLFF
CDR3 DNA: TGTGCCAGCAGCCGGGGACAGTCAGAAAAACTGTTTTTT

J gene: TRBJ1-6
clone size: many
D gene: TRBD1
V gene: TRBV9
CDR3 protein: CASSKMTGENSPLHF
CDR3 DNA: TGTGCCAGCAGCAAAATGACAGGGGAAAATTCACCCCTCCACTTT

J gene: TRBJ1-2
clone size: many
D gene: TRBD1
V gene: TRBV5-5
CDR3 protein: CASRSGQGVRGYTF
CDR3 DNA: TGTGCCAGCAGGTCCGGACAGGGGGTGCGAGGCTACACCTTC

J gene: TRBJ1-1
clone size: -
D gene: -
V gene: TRBV27
CDR3 protein: CASSLVRLSTEAFF
CDR3 DNA: TGTGCCAGCAGTTTAGTCCGCCTTAGCACTGAAGCTTTCTTT

J gene: TRBJ1-1
clone size: -
D gene: -
V gene: TRBV6-5
CDR3 protein: CASSLTTVGAEAFF
CDR3 DNA: TGTGCCAGCAGCCTGACTACAGTCGGCGCTGAAGCTTTCTTT

J gene: TRBJ1-2
clone size: many
D gene: -
V gene: TRBV6-5
CDR3 protein: CASSRTGQDGYTF
CDR3 DNA: TGTGCCAGCAGTAGAACGGGGCAAGACGGCTACACCTTC

J gene: TRBJ1-1
clone size: many
D gene: -
V gene: TRBV7-3
CDR3 protein: CASSLGEPYTEAFF
CDR3 DNA: TGTGCCAGCAGCCTCGGGGAGCCTTACACTGAAGCTTTCTTT

J gene: TRBJ2-1
clone size: once
D gene: -
V gene: TRBV20-1
CDR3 protein: CSARMGYNEQFF
CDR3 DNA: TGCAGTGCTAGAATGGGCTACAATGAGCAGTTCTTC

J gene: TRBJ2-7
clone size: many
D gene: TRBD2
V gene: TRBV19
CDR3 protein: CASSAGLAGDFSYEQYF
CDR3 DNA: TGTGCCAGTAGCGCCGGACTAGCGGGAGATTTCTCCTACGAGCAGTACTTC

J gene: TRBJ1-5
clone size: many
D gene: -
V gene: TRBV10-2
CDR3 protein: CASSEGQFGGQPQHF
CDR3 DNA: TGCGCCAGCAGTGAAGGCCAGTTTGGTGGGCAGCCCCAGCATTTT

J gene: TRBJ1-1
clone size: -
D gene: -
V gene: TRBV25-1
CDR3 protein: CASVDMNTEAFF
CDR3 DNA: TGTGCCAGCGTTGACATGAACACTGAAGCTTTCTTT

J gene: TRBJ1-6
clone size: once
D gene: -
V gene: TRBV10-3
CDR3 protein: CASSEAADSPLHF
CDR3 DNA: TGTGCCAGCAGTGAAGCGGCAGATTCACCCCTCCACTTT

J gene: TRBJ1-4
clone size: -
D gene: -
V gene: TRBV29-1
CDR3 protein: CSVLGGEKLFF
CDR3 DNA: TGCAGCGTTTTGGGTGGGGAAAAACTGTTTTTT

J gene: TRBJ1-1
clone size: many
D gene: TRBD1
V gene: TRBV19
CDR3 protein: CASSIGQGSTEAFF
CDR3 DNA: TGTGCCAGTAGTATCGGACAGGGGAGCACTGAAGCTTTCTTT

J gene: TRBJ1-1
clone size: few
D gene: -
V gene: TRBV30
CDR3 protein: CAWTVNTEAFF
CDR3 DNA: TGTGCCTGGACAGTGAACACTGAAGCTTTCTTT

J gene: TRBJ2-7
clone size: -
D gene: TRBD2
V gene: TRBV5-1
CDR3 protein: CASSPTTSGGAQEQYF
CDR3 DNA: TGCGCCAGCAGCCCAACTACTAGCGGGGGGGCACAAGAGCAGTACTTC

J gene: TRBJ1-5
clone size: many
D gene: -
V gene: TRBV7-3
CDR3 protein: CASSRGPGGNQPQHF
CDR3 DNA: TGTGCCAGCAGCCGGGGCCCGGGAGGCAATCAGCCCCAGCATTTT